These 20 T cell receptor beta chains were sequenced from one sample in a study of CD8+ T cells in alopecia areata. After isolation, RNA underwent reverse transcription to generate cDNA as the sequencing template. Clones were read by immunoSEQ multiplex PCR, and TCRdb kept only the in-frame ones, dropping some. Among roughly 250,000 clones listed, 67% were seen once. The input for sequencing was CD4+ T cells sorted from blood, taken at week 0. The receptors come from a human donor with alopecia areata.

In its sample, this clone was seen a few times. The genes are TRBV29-1 and TRBJ2-3; D may be TRBD1 (6 bases). V dropped 6 bases and J dropped 2 bases, with 21 bases sitting between them. CDR1 and CDR2 from the germline V gene are SQVTM and ANQGSEA. CDR3 length: 16 amino acids. CDR3 residues: CSVPATGTSPTDTQYF. The DNA for the CDR3 is TGCAGCGTCCCCGCAACAGGGACCTCCCCCACAGATACGCAGTATTTT.

The chain couples TRBV2 to TRBJ2-7; 7 bases are a match to TRBD1. The CDR3 has 13 residues. The germline V gene encodes CDR1 SNHLY and CDR2 FYNNEI. V lost 7 bases and J lost 0; bases outside the gene matches: 3. The CDR3 DNA reads TGTGCCAGCACAGACAGGGCCTCCTACGAGCAGTACTTC. The encoded protein is CASTDRASYEQYF.

This chain connects TRBV18 to TRBJ2-3, with no clear D. Per the germline V gene, CDR1 is KGHSH and CDR2 is LQKENI. The CDR3 consists of 17 residues. V lost 3 bases, J lost 7 bases, and 23 bases lay in between. In DNA, the CDR3 is TGTGCCAGCTCACCCTCCTTAAGACTGGCTCTCGACCATACGCAGTATTTT. Its translation is CASSPSLRLALDHTQYF.

V is TRBV30 and J is TRBJ2-3; no reliable D call. Trimming took off 4 bases at V and 3 bases at J, with 8 bases between the two ends. This CDR3 comprises 12 residues. Germline V gives CDR1 GTSNPN, CDR2 SVGIG (reference sequence). CDR3 nucleotide sequence: TGTGCCTGGACAATGGGGACAGATACGCAGTATTTT. This gives the protein CAWTMGTDTQYF.

This CDR3 is CSVYRTERDTQYF. The CDR3 DNA follows: TGCAGCGTTTACCGGACAGAACGGGATACGCAGTATTTT. The chain employs TRBV29-1 and TRBJ2-3, with D perhaps TRBD1 (6 bases). Looked up from germline, CDR1 is SQVTM and CDR2 is ANQGSEA. Trimming shortened V by 5 bases and J by 6 bases, and 15 bases separated the two germline ends. This CDR3 region has 13 residues.

The chain has TRBV7-9 and TRBJ2-7, with no clear D. Trimming pared 5 bases from V and 7 bases from J, leaving 18 bases between. The CDR3 sequence is 14 residues long. The germline V gene encodes CDR1 SEHNR and CDR2 FQNEAQ (reference sequence). CDR3 protein: CASSPHGFPGEQYF. Here the CDR3 DNA reads TGTGCCAGCAGCCCTCACGGGTTCCCCGGTGAGCAGTACTTC.

This clone was observed a few times. This sequence joins TRBV15 and TRBJ1-4; D might be TRBD1 (5 bases). V was trimmed by 2 bases and J by 6 bases, leaving 16 bases between them. Germline-derived CDR1 and CDR2 are LNHNV and YYDKDF (reference sequence). The CDR3 extends over 16 amino acids. CDR3 amino acids: CATSRIQPRGDEKLFF. The CDR3 nucleotides read TGTGCCACCAGCAGAATCCAGCCCCGGGGGGATGAAAAACTGTTTTTT.

CDR3 bases: TGTGCCAGCAGCTTAGCGGCGACAGGGAGGGAACTAAGAAATGGCTACACCTTC. This sequence encodes CASSLAATGRELRNGYTF. The chain employs TRBV7-9 and TRBJ1-2; the match to TRBD1 covers 7 bases. Per the germline V gene, CDR1 is SEHNR and CDR2 is FQNEAQ (reference sequence). V lost 0 bases and J lost 6; bases outside the gene matches: 16. The CDR3 runs to 18 residues.

The chain couples TRBV30 to TRBJ2-5; D may be TRBD2 (5 bases). CDR3 length equals 13 residues. V was shortened by 1 base and J by 5 bases, with 11 bases between the two germline ends. Germline values: CDR1 GTSNPN, CDR2 SVGIG (reference sequence). The CDR3 region has the DNA TGTGCCTGGAGTGCGGGATTTCTGGAGACCCAGTACTTC. It yields the protein CAWSAGFLETQYF.

This clone showed up just once. The genes are TRBV29-1 and TRBJ1-2, with 7 bases that match TRBD1. After removal of 1 base from V and 0 bases from J, the junction contained 2 bases not matched to a gene. Germline CDR1 reads SQVTM; CDR2 reads ANQGSEA. This CDR3 has 14 amino acids. The CDR3 DNA reads TGCAGCGTTGAAGTAGGGACAGCTAACTATGGCTACACCTTC. Encoded protein: CSVEVGTANYGYTF.

The V call is TRBV6-6, the J call TRBJ1-2; possible D gene TRBD1, 5 bases. Germline V CDR1 and CDR2: MNHNY, SVGAGI (reference sequence). The CDR3 has 14 amino acids. V shed 5 bases and J shed 7 bases, with 17 bases lying between them. The CDR3 loop is CASSHFGGASGYTF. The DNA for the CDR3 is TGTGCCAGCAGTCACTTCGGGGGTGCGAGTGGCTACACCTTC.

This clone has a count of ten or more. This rearrangement joins TRBV7-8 to TRBJ2-3, with a possible D match to TRBD1 (5 bases). V was pared by 5 bases and J by 4 bases, with 10 bases between. The CDR3 sequence is 13 residues long. Germline CDR1 reads SGHVS; CDR2 reads FQNEAQ. The CDR3 loop reads CASSPRTSDTQYF. The CDR3 DNA follows: TGTGCCAGCAGCCCAAGGACATCAGATACGCAGTATTTT.

Notes on this clone: Distinct nucleotide sequences in the sample also encode this CDR3. J is TRBJ2-5 and V is TRBV5-1; 7 bases match TRBD1. Trimming took 2 bases from V and 1 from J; bases not matched to a gene: 2. Germline lookup yields CDR1 SGHRS and CDR2 YFSETQ. The CDR3 covers 14 residues. CDR3 sequence (DNA): TGCGCCAGCAGCTTCGGGACAGCCCAAGAGACCCAGTACTTC. Protein product: CASSFGTAQETQYF.

The chain links TRBV9 to TRBJ2-7; D uncertain. Germline V gene data show CDR1 as SGDLS and CDR2 as YYNGEE. Trimming removed 2 bases at V and 5 bases at J, with 17 bases between. This CDR3 has 15 residues. DNA of the CDR3: TGTGCCAGCAGCGTTGGGCCCAATACGGAGCACGAGCAGTACTTC. This translates into CASSVGPNTEHEQYF.

The chain has TRBV5-1 and TRBJ2-1, with TRBD1 matching 9 bases. Germline V lookup: CDR1 SGHRS, CDR2 YFSETQ. The CDR3 is 15 residues long. The V and J ends lost 2 bases and 2 bases, in that order; junction bases with no gene match: 2. This CDR3 reads CASSLRQGAYNEQFF. Written as DNA, the CDR3 is TGCGCCAGCAGCTTAAGACAGGGGGCCTACAATGAGCAGTTCTTC. The full variable domain, with the rest looked up from reference TRBV5-1 and TRBJ2-1, is KAGVTQTPRYLIKTRGQQVTLSCSPISGHRSVSWYQQTPGQGLQFLFEYFSETQRNKGNFPGRFSGRQFSNSRSEMNVSTLELGDSALYLCASSLRQGAYNEQFFGPGTRLTVL.

Concerning this clone: This sample also contains other DNA sequences that code for the same CDR3. The V call is TRBV30, the J call TRBJ2-5, with D unresolved. CDR1 is GTSNPN, CDR2 SVGIG, per germline (reference sequence). With 2 bases removed from V and 3 bases from J, the gap between germline ends came to 4 bases. The CDR3 sequence is 11 residues long. In DNA, the CDR3 is TGTGCCTGGAGTTTAGAAGAGACCCAGTACTTC. It encodes CAWSLEETQYF.

The genes are TRBV7-2 and TRBJ2-7; 9 bases align to TRBD2. The V and J ends lost 6 bases and 3 bases, in that order; junction bases with no gene match: 3. This CDR3 is 13 amino acids long. Germline-derived CDR1 and CDR2 are SGHTA and FQGNSA. CDR3 coding DNA: TGTGCCAGCAGTAGCGGGGGACGCTACGAGCAGTACTTC. This sequence encodes CASSSGGRYEQYF.

This sequence joins TRBV5-4 and TRBJ1-1; the D is unclear. The ends were cut back, 7 bases at V and 2 bases at J, with 6 bases in the middle. This CDR3 region has 11 residues. Germline CDR1 reads SGHNT; CDR2 reads YYREEE (reference sequence). The CDR3 loop is CASSINTEAFF. The CDR3 DNA follows: TGTGCCAGCTCTATAAACACTGAAGCTTTCTTT.

CDR3 sequence (DNA): TGTGCCAGCAGTTTATCAGGGGCCCAAGAGACCCAGTACTTC. Protein: CASSLSGAQETQYF. V usage is TRBV6-5 and J usage is TRBJ2-5; D may be TRBD1 (6 bases). This CDR3 has 14 amino acids. Trimming removed 4 bases at V and 1 base at J, with 10 bases between. Germline values: CDR1 MNHEY, CDR2 SVGAGI.

This chain joins TRBV29-1 and TRBJ1-5; a weak D match, TRBD1 (5 bases). Germline loops: CDR1 SQVTM, CDR2 ANQGSEA. The CDR3 runs to 12 residues. Trimming removed 0 bases from V and 9 bases from J, with 9 bases in between. CDR3 nucleotides: TGCAGCGTTGAAGACCCCGGGGGGCCCCAGCATTTT. It translates to CSVEDPGGPQHF.